Detailed here is one TCR beta chain. The specificity of this receptor is unknown. Base-call qualities are not available, and no considerably larger clone is one nucleotide away. The method behind the library was the immunoSEQ multiplex PCR assay. The table comes from immuneACCESS by way of TCRdb, which keeps in-frame sequences with V and J called. Part of the clones is missing from these tables; in studies checked, under half for an unresolved V gene and the rest for unknown reasons. The table for this sample lists tens of thousands of clones; roughly nine tenths of them were counted only once. Around 0.38% of the sample rests with the top ten. This sample stems from a study of T cell changes during pregnancy in multiple sclerosis (dated by TCRdb to 2018 to 2020). Regarding the study in general: The study looked at changes in the T cell repertoire across pregnancy in women with multiple sclerosis.

From cysteine to phenylalanine, the CDR3 is 16 amino acids long. Only CDR3 DNA remains: 48 bases, in frame from the first base. V ends up 5 bases short and J 8 bases short, with an unmatched junction base count of 16. Reading the germline V gene (reference sequence) gives CDR1 SEHNR and CDR2 FQNEAQ. The specimen comprised CD4+ T cells from peripheral blood mononuclear cells, sampled in the third trimester of pregnancy. In this chain, TRBV7-9 is recombined with TRBJ1-2, with TRBD1 identical over 8 junction bases. This sequence was found in a female donor with multiple sclerosis, enrolled in a pregnancy study. CDR3 region: CASSPGRFRGRQGYTF. The DNA sequence reads TGTGCCAGCAGCCCTGGGCGTTTCAGGGGGCGACAGGGCTACACCTTC.